Listed below are T cell receptor beta chains from one sample, sequenced in a study of PD-1 blockade in mismatch repair-deficient tumors. The assay was immunoSEQ multiplex PCR, and TCRdb's table has in-frame clones only and misses some. Of 60,000 to 70,000 clones in the sample, approximately 90% were seen once. The material sequenced was peripheral blood, taken 52 weeks after starting pembrolizumab. The receptors originated from an adult with mismatch repair-deficient cancer. Each CDR3 is given with its conserved first and last residue. D genes are given only for firm matches. Clone size appears in some rows only: once, few, many, or a class for an expanded clone.

D gene	clone size	V gene	J gene	CDR3 length	CDR3 protein	CDR3 DNA
.	.	TRBV5-1	TRBJ1-1	15	CASSLSGAENTEAFF	TGCGCCAGCAGCTTGTCAGGGGCGGAGAACACTGAAGCTTTCTTT
TRBD1	.	TRBV9	TRBJ2-7	16	CASSDGDRSPSYEQYF	TGTGCCAGCAGCGACGGGGACAGGAGTCCCTCCTACGAGCAGTACTTC
.	.	TRBV5-8	TRBJ2-7	14	CASSWTFSSYEQYF	TGTGCCAGCAGCTGGACTTTCAGCTCCTACGAGCAGTACTTC
.	.	TRBV4-1	TRBJ2-1	16	CASSQEVPLSYNEQFF	TGCGCCAGCAGCCAAGAAGTGCCCCTCTCCTACAATGAGCAGTTCTTC
.	.	TRBV21-1	TRBJ1-3	17	CASSKPPGLSSGNTIYF	TGTGCCAGCAGCAAGCCTCCGGGACTTAGCTCTGGAAACACCATATATTTT
.	.	TRBV18	TRBJ1-2	14	CASSPNPRVGGYTF	TGTGCCAGCTCACCCAATCCAAGGGTCGGTGGCTACACCTTC
TRBD2	once	TRBV6-1	TRBJ2-3	15	CASTGAGGGADTQYF	TGTGCCAGCACCGGGGCTGGGGGAGGGGCAGATACGCAGTATTTT
.	.	TRBV6-5	TRBJ2-5	10	CASRGETQYF	TGTGCCAGCAGGGGTGAGACCCAGTACTTC
TRBD1	few	TRBV7-2	TRBJ2-7	14	CASSTGQGLYEQYF	TGTGCCAGCAGCACCGGACAGGGCCTATACGAGCAGTACTTC
TRBD2	.	TRBV15	TRBJ2-1	19	CATSNEGLAASRGTNEQFF	TGTGCCACCAGCAACGAGGGACTAGCAGCCTCAAGGGGGACCAATGAGCAGTTCTTC
TRBD2	.	TRBV11-2	TRBJ2-7	13	CASSFGLAPEQYF	TGTGCCAGCAGCTTCGGACTAGCGCCCGAGCAGTACTTC
.	.	TRBV30	TRBJ2-7	13	CAWRSLLGQGQYF	TGTGCCTGGAGATCGTTGCTGGGCCAGGGACAGTACTTC
TRBD2	.	TRBV28	TRBJ2-3	16	CASSPYGLAGLDTQYF	TGTGCCAGCAGTCCCTACGGGTTAGCGGGACTGGATACGCAGTATTTT
.	few	TRBV29-1	TRBJ2-1	16	CSVEGRVWQNYDEQFF	TGCAGCGTTGAAGGAAGGGTCTGGCAGAATTACGATGAGCAGTTCTTC
.	.	TRBV7-9	TRBJ2-5	14	CASSLRGVQETQYF	TGTGCCAGCAGCCTGAGGGGTGTCCAAGAGACCCAGTACTTC
TRBD2	.	TRBV27	TRBJ2-1	14	CASSLNGRANEQFF	TGTGCCAGCAGTTTGAACGGGAGGGCAAATGAGCAGTTCTTC
TRBD1	.	TRBV13	TRBJ2-3	15	CASSPGQGSADTQYF	TGTGCCAGCAGCCCGGGACAGGGCAGCGCAGATACGCAGTATTTT
.	.	TRBV2	TRBJ2-7	12	CASRDSSYEQYF	TGTGCCAGCCGGGACTCCTCCTACGAGCAGTACTTC
.	.	TRBV6-6	TRBJ1-1	15	CASSYVGGRNTEAFF	TGTGCCAGCAGTTACGTTGGGGGGAGGAACACTGAAGCTTTCTTT
TRBD2	once	TRBV7-9	TRBJ2-3	17	CASSTPLAGGSTDTQYF	TGTGCCAGCAGCACACCCCTAGCGGGAGGGAGCACAGATACGCAGTATTTT
TRBD2	.	TRBV7-8	TRBJ2-3	16	CASSPAGGGPQDTQYF	TGTGCCAGCAGCCCTGCCGGGGGGGGGCCCCAGGATACGCAGTATTTT
TRBD2	once	TRBV6-5	TRBJ2-3	15	CASRTTSGRSDTQYF	TGTGCCAGCAGAACTACTAGCGGGAGGTCAGATACGCAGTATTTT
TRBD1	.	TRBV30	TRBJ1-2	16	CAWSFLAGTAGYGYTF	TGTGCCTGGAGTTTCTTGGCCGGGACAGCCGGCTATGGCTACACCTTC
.	.	TRBV6-1	TRBJ1-1	13	CASSPRGDNEAFF	TGTGCCAGCAGTCCCCGCGGGGATAATGAAGCTTTCTTT
.	.	TRBV9	TRBJ2-1	13	CASSPPAGNEQFF	TGTGCCAGCAGCCCCCCGGCGGGGAATGAGCAGTTCTTC
.	.	TRBV15	TRBJ2-3	16	CATSAAGTPWLGTQYF	TGTGCCACCAGCGCGGCCGGGACCCCTTGGTTAGGTACGCAGTATTTT
.	.	TRBV7-8	TRBJ1-3	18	CASSSSWGRVGSGNTIYF	TGTGCCAGCAGCTCGTCGTGGGGGCGAGTAGGCTCTGGAAACACCATATATTTT
TRBD1	.	TRBV10-2	TRBJ2-3	13	CASTGQGADTQYF	TGCGCCAGCACGGGGCAGGGGGCAGATACGCAGTATTTT
TRBD2	.	TRBV7-2	TRBJ2-2	16	CASSYSGGTNTGELFF	TGTGCCAGCAGCTATAGCGGGGGCACGAACACCGGGGAGCTGTTTTTT
.	.	TRBV7-8	TRBJ1-2	16	CASSLVQGYLNYGYTF	TGTGCCAGCAGCTTAGTACAGGGCTATCTTAACTATGGCTACACCTTC
TRBD2	.	TRBV11-2	TRBJ2-5	15	CASSLDLAEQETQYF	TGTGCCAGCAGCTTAGACCTAGCGGAACAAGAGACCCAGTACTTC
TRBD2	.	TRBV2	TRBJ2-3	12	CASLAGGDTQYF	TGTGCCAGCTTAGCGGGAGGGGATACGCAGTATTTT
.	.	TRBV4-1	TRBJ2-1	14	CASSQESGYNEQFF	TGCGCCAGCAGCCAAGAATCGGGGTACAATGAGCAGTTCTTC
.	.	TRBV30	TRBJ2-1	13	CAWYQTGKNEQFF	TGTGCCTGGTACCAGACAGGAAAAAATGAGCAGTTCTTC
TRBD1	.	TRBV4-1	TRBJ1-5	16	CASSQDPDRGNWPQHF	TGCGCCAGCAGCCAAGATCCGGACAGGGGGAACTGGCCCCAGCATTTT
.	once	TRBV13	TRBJ1-1	12	CASSLFPTEAFF	TGTGCCAGCAGCTTGTTCCCCACTGAAGCTTTCTTT
.	.	TRBV11-3	TRBJ1-2	14	CASSLRTWPYGYTF	TGTGCCAGCAGTTTGCGGACATGGCCTTATGGCTACACCTTC
.	.	TRBV11-2	TRBJ2-3	15	CASKLSPGATDTQYF	TGTGCCAGCAAACTTAGTCCGGGAGCTACAGATACGCAGTATTTT
.	.	TRBV4-1	TRBJ2-1	15	CASSDTRDSWDEQFF	TGCGCCAGCAGCGATACACGGGATAGCTGGGATGAGCAGTTCTTC
.	.	TRBV7-8	TRBJ1-4	16	CASSLAQPSGNEKLFF	TGTGCCAGCAGCTTAGCCCAGCCCTCTGGAAATGAAAAACTGTTTTTT
.	.	TRBV21-1	TRBJ2-2	11	CASSRHGELFF	TGTGCCAGCAGCCGACATGGGGAGCTGTTTTTT
TRBD1	.	TRBV2	TRBJ2-2	15	CASSGAGGRTGELFF	TGTGCCAGCAGTGGGGCAGGGGGCCGGACCGGGGAGCTGTTTTTT
TRBD1	.	TRBV19	TRBJ2-7	16	CASSIGTGENSYEQYF	TGTGCCAGTAGTATTGGGACAGGGGAAAACTCCTACGAGCAGTACTTC